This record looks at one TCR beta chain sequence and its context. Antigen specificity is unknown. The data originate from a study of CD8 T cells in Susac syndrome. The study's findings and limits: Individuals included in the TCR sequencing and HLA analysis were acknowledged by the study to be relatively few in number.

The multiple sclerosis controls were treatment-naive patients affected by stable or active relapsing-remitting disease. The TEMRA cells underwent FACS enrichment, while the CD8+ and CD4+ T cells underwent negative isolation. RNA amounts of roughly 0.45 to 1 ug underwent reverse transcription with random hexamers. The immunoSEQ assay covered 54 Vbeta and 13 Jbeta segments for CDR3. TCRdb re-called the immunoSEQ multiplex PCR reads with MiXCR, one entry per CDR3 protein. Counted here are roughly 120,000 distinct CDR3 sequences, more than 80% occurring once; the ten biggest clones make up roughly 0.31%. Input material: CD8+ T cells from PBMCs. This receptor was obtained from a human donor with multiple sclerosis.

CDR3 coding DNA: TGTGCCAGCAGTTCCCAGCTGACAGAGGCCCAGCCCCAGCATTTT. Its protein product is CASSSQLTEAQPQHF. This rearrangement joins TRBV28 to TRBJ1-5; D is possibly TRBD1 (5 bases). CDR1 is MDHEN and CDR2 is SYDVKM in the germline V gene. Trimming took 4 bases from V and 7 from J, leaving 17 bases between them. This CDR3 region has 15 residues.